This TCR beta chain is from a study of T cell responses to AZD1222 COVID-19 vaccine. TCRdb's copy holds only in-frame clones and misses some; the assay was immunoSEQ multiplex PCR. The table shows roughly 130,000 clones, with around 90% occurring only once. The CDR3 spans 15 residues. Germline V gene lookup returns CDR1 SGHVS and CDR2 FNYEAQ. J was trimmed by 6 bases and V by 5 bases; bases with no gene match: 11. This sequence was found in an adult who received the MenACWY meningococcal vaccine as a control. The material sequenced was peripheral blood, taken 28 days after the second dose of the MenACWY control vaccine. The chain is built from TRBV7-6 and TRBJ2-7; 9 nucleotides match TRBD2. CDR3 amino acids: CASSPFVAGEPEQYF. DNA for the CDR3: TGTGCCAGCAGCCCCTTTGTAGCGGGAGAGCCCGAGCAGTACTTC.